This is a list of T cell receptor beta chains from one sample in a study of shared clonotypes between healthy human individuals. Some clones are missing from TCRdb's copy, which holds only in-frame ones; the method was immunoSEQ multiplex PCR. Of under 1,900,000 clones in the sample, approximately 98.5% are singletons; the top ten hold over 0.3%. Source material: naive CD4+ T cells sorted from blood. These receptors came from a man under 40 in good health. Each CDR3 is given with its conserved first and last residue. D genes are given only for firm matches. Only some rows state a clone size, as once, few, many or a class for expanded clones.

v_gene	d_gene	len	abundance	j_gene	CDR3aa	CDR3nt
TRBV15	TRBD2	15	once	TRBJ2-1	CATSTHGTRDNEQFF	TGTGCCACCAGCACCCACGGGACTAGGGACAATGAGCAGTTCTTC
TRBV25-1	TRBD1	14	.	TRBJ2-5	CASSELQGGETQYF	TGTGCCAGCAGTGAATTACAGGGGGGTGAGACCCAGTACTTC
TRBV9	TRBD2	14	.	TRBJ2-2	CASSVQREGGELFF	TGTGCCAGCAGCGTCCAGCGGGAGGGCGGGGAGCTGTTTTTT
TRBV10-3	.	13	.	TRBJ2-1	CAISDKLRDEQFF	TGTGCCATCAGTGATAAGCTACGGGATGAGCAGTTCTTC
TRBV21-1	.	16	.	TRBJ2-7	CASSKIGGSSSNEQYF	TGTGCCAGCAGCAAAATCGGCGGGAGCTCCTCCAACGAGCAGTACTTC
TRBV29-1	TRBD2	17	.	TRBJ2-1	CSVSGTSGNPLYNEQFF	TGCAGCGTTTCCGGGACTAGCGGAAACCCCCTTTACAATGAGCAGTTCTTC
TRBV19	TRBD1	14	.	TRBJ2-2	CASEDRAFTGELFF	TGTGCCAGTGAGGACAGGGCCTTCACCGGGGAGCTGTTTTTT
TRBV6-7	TRBD2	18	.	TRBJ2-7	CASSYRGLAGGSSYEQYF	TGTGCCAGCAGTTACCGCGGACTAGCGGGAGGGTCCTCCTACGAGCAGTACTTC
TRBV5-1	.	14	.	TRBJ1-1	CASSPLRENTEAFF	TGCGCCAGCAGCCCCCTGAGAGAGAACACTGAAGCTTTCTTT
TRBV5-5	.	15	.	TRBJ2-5	CASSSRQGLGETQYF	TGTGCCAGCAGCTCCCGCCAGGGCCTGGGAGAGACCCAGTACTTC
TRBV11-1	.	15	.	TRBJ2-1	CASLSSRDSYNEQFF	TGTGCCAGCCTCTCAAGCCGGGACTCCTACAATGAGCAGTTCTTC
TRBV7-9	TRBD2	17	.	TRBJ2-3	CASSLVGSGRAPDTQYF	TGTGCCAGCAGCTTAGTAGGTAGCGGGAGGGCCCCAGATACGCAGTATTTT
TRBV9	TRBD1	15	.	TRBJ2-7	CASSVGGQGNYEQYF	TGTGCCAGCAGCGTAGGGGGACAGGGGAATTACGAGCAGTACTTC
TRBV27	.	15	once	TRBJ2-1	CASSSPGAPYNEQFF	TGTGCCAGCAGTTCCCCGGGGGCCCCCTACAATGAGCAGTTCTTC
TRBV9	.	13	.	TRBJ1-1	CASSAWTQGQAFF	TGTGCCAGCAGCGCCTGGACTCAGGGACAAGCTTTCTTT
TRBV7-6	TRBD2	18	.	TRBJ2-3	CASSLATLSGSSTDTQYF	TGTGCCAGCAGCTTAGCCACACTGAGCGGGAGTAGCACAGATACGCAGTATTTT
TRBV6-4	.	19	.	TRBJ2-5	CASSKLDRVEAGGMETQYF	TGTGCCAGCAGTAAATTGGACAGGGTCGAAGCGGGAGGAATGGAGACCCAGTACTTC
TRBV18	TRBD2	15	.	TRBJ2-1	CASSQPGGGTNEQFF	TGTGCCAGCTCACAGCCCGGCGGGGGGACCAATGAGCAGTTCTTC
TRBV6-1	.	13	.	TRBJ2-1	CASSEDRTISQFF	TGTGCCAGCAGTGAGGACCGGACCATATCCCAGTTCTTC
TRBV5-1	TRBD1	15	.	TRBJ2-7	CASSLATGNSYEQYF	TGCGCCAGCAGCTTGGCGACAGGGAACTCCTACGAGCAGTACTTC
TRBV13	.	12	.	TRBJ2-7	CASSTQGTGQYF	TGTGCCAGCAGCACACAGGGTACCGGGCAGTACTTC
TRBV18	TRBD1	16	.	TRBJ1-3	CASSPVGTGPRNTIYF	TGTGCCAGCTCACCAGTGGGGACAGGGCCCCGAAACACCATATATTTT
TRBV15	.	16	.	TRBJ2-5	CATSRDGAGFSETQYF	TGTGCCACCAGCAGAGATGGAGCAGGGTTTTCGGAGACCCAGTACTTC
TRBV7-8	.	12	.	TRBJ2-1	CASSSQMNEQFF	TGTGCCAGCAGCTCCCAAATGAATGAGCAGTTCTTC
TRBV19	TRBD1	15	.	TRBJ1-2	CASSQQGTALYGYTF	TGTGCCAGTAGCCAACAGGGGACGGCACTCTATGGCTACACCTTC
TRBV7-3	.	14	.	TRBJ2-3	CASSLGLSTDTQYF	TGTGCCAGCAGCCTGGGACTGAGCACAGATACGCAGTATTTT
TRBV7-8	.	12	.	TRBJ2-7	CASSLYRHEQYF	TGTGCCAGCAGCTTATACCGTCACGAGCAGTACTTC
TRBV5-5	TRBD2	16	once	TRBJ2-7	CASSLFWREGSYEQYF	TGTGCCAGCAGCTTGTTTTGGCGGGAGGGATCCTACGAGCAGTACTTC
TRBV7-6	.	16	.	TRBJ2-1	CASSPLPGPSIYEQFF	TGTGCCAGCAGCCCTCTCCCGGGGCCTAGCATTTATGAGCAGTTCTTC
TRBV18	.	14	.	TRBJ2-7	CASSPAVSEGEQYF	TGTGCCAGCTCACCGGCCGTCTCGGAGGGCGAGCAGTACTTC
TRBV4-1	TRBD2	15	once	TRBJ2-7	CASSRPGTSSYEQYF	TGCGCCAGCAGCCGGCCCGGGACTAGCTCCTACGAGCAGTACTTC
TRBV9	TRBD1	13	.	TRBJ2-7	CASSRTGEYEQYF	TGTGCCAGCAGCCGGACAGGGGAGTACGAGCAGTACTTC
TRBV5-4	TRBD2	19	.	TRBJ2-2	CASSPLPTSGRANTGELFF	TGTGCCAGCAGCCCCCTCCCGACTAGCGGGAGGGCGAACACCGGGGAGCTGTTTTTT
TRBV28	.	15	.	TRBJ2-3	CASSHKTGGADTQYF	TGTGCCAGCAGTCACAAAACAGGGGGGGCAGATACGCAGTATTTT
TRBV28	.	14	.	TRBJ2-7	CASSFREISYEQYF	TGTGCCAGCAGTTTCCGGGAGATCTCCTACGAGCAGTACTTC
TRBV15	TRBD1	14	.	TRBJ2-3	CATRTGDRSDTQYF	TGTGCCACCCGTACAGGGGATCGGTCAGATACGCAGTATTTT
TRBV5-4	.	14	.	TRBJ2-7	CASSGQAFPNEQYF	TGTGCCAGCAGCGGGCAGGCGTTTCCCAACGAGCAGTACTTC
TRBV7-9	.	13	.	TRBJ1-2	CASSHRGWNGYTF	TGTGCCAGCAGCCACCGAGGTTGGAATGGCTACACCTTC
TRBV28	.	15	.	TRBJ2-7	CASSSSLGSLDLRYF	TGTGCCAGCAGTTCGTCGCTGGGGTCCCTAGATCTCCGGTACTTC
TRBV5-1	TRBD1	14	few	TRBJ2-7	CASRAGQGTREQYF	TGCGCCAGCAGAGCTGGACAGGGAACGAGAGAGCAGTACTTC
TRBV6-1	.	16	.	TRBJ2-6	CASSEQASSGANVLTF	TGTGCCAGCAGTGAACAGGCGAGCTCTGGGGCCAACGTCCTGACTTTC
TRBV5-6	TRBD1	15	.	TRBJ2-1	CASSPGQGLYNEQFF	TGTGCCAGCAGCCCAGGACAGGGGCTCTACAATGAGCAGTTCTTC